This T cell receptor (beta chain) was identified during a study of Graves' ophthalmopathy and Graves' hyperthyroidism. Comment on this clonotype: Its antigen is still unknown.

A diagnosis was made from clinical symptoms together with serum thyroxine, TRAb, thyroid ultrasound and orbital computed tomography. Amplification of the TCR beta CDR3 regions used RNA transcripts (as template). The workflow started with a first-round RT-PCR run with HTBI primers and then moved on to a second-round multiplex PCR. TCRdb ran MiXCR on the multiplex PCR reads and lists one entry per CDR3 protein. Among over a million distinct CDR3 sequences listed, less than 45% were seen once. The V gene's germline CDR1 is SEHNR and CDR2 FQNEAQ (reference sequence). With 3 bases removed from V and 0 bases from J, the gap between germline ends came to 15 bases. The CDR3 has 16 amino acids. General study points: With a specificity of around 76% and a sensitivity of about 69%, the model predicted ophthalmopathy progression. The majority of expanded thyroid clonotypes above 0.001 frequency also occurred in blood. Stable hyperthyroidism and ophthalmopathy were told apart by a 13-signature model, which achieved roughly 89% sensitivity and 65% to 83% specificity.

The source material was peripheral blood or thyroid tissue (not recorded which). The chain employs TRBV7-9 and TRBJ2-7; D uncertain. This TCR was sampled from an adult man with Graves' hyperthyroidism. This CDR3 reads CASSFQAKRGSYEQYF. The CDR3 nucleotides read TGTGCCAGCAGCTTTCAAGCCAAGCGAGGCTCCTACGAGCAGTACTTC.